Shown below are 10 T cell receptor beta chains from a single sample sequenced in a study of neurological immune-mediated disorders. TCRdb fed the 5' RACE reads into MiXCR, producing one record per CDR3 protein. The table has approximately 52,000 distinct CDR3 sequences, 3% to 4% seen once. Sequencing was done on a sample of PBMCs. Receptor source: a man aged 40-50 years with multiple sclerosis.

This clonotype was seen many times. Germline is not matched at one junction end, which may reflect a read error. The CDR3 DNA reads as TGTGCCAGCAGCTTCACAGGGTCGGGTCAGCCCCAGAATTTT. It is translated as CASSFTGSGQPQNF. V is TRBV7-9 and J is TRBJ1-5, with D possibly being TRBD1 (6 bases). This CDR3 has 14 amino acids. CDR1 and CDR2 from the germline V gene are SEHNR and FQNEAQ (reference sequence). The full variable domain, completed using reference TRBV7-9 and TRBJ1-5, is DTGVSQNPRHKITKRGQNVTFRCDPISEHNRLYWYRQTLGQGPEFLTYFQNEAQLEKSRLLSDRFSAERPKGSFSTLEIQRTEQGDSAMYLCASSFTGSGQPQNFGDGTRLSIL.

This clonotype was counted at least ten times. The chain uses TRBV6-5 and TRBJ2-5; 10 bases align to TRBD2. The CDR3 is 16 amino acids. In germline, CDR1 is MNHEY, CDR2 SVGAGI. V lost 2 bases, J lost 9 bases, and 12 bases stayed unmatched. The CDR3 nucleotides are TGTGCCAGCAGTTACAGCCTAGCGGGGGTTAATCGGGCCCAGTACTTC. It codes for CASSYSLAGVNRAQYF.

This clonotype appeared many times. The V call is TRBV10-3, the J call TRBJ2-5; 8 bases agree with TRBD1. This CDR3 is 13 amino acids long. J gave up 3 bases and V 4 bases, and 1 base lay outside the gene matches. CDR1 and CDR2 (germline): ENHRY, SYGVKD. The CDR3, as DNA: TGTGCCATCAGTGGGACAGGGAAAGAGACCCAGTACTTC. It is translated as CAISGTGKETQYF.

Many counts were recorded for this clonotype. The genes are TRBV11-1 and TRBJ1-1; no clear D gene. This CDR3 has 14 residues. The germline V gene has CDR1 SGHAT and CDR2 FQDESV (reference sequence). V lost 0 bases and J lost 9, with 14 bases in between. CDR3: CASSLADQDPKAFF. In DNA, the CDR3 is TGTGCCAGCAGCTTAGCGGATCAGGATCCCAAAGCTTTCTTT.

This clonotype appeared many times. The J gene is TRBJ1-3, the V gene TRBV29-1; no firm D call. Germline assignment: CDR1 SQVTM and CDR2 ANQGSEA. The V gene lost 7 bases and the J gene lost 0 bases, with 10 bases spanning the gap. The CDR3 spans 13 residues. For the CDR3, the DNA is TGCAGCGCAAGGACCGGCTCTGGAAACACCATATATTTT. Its protein is CSARTGSGNTIYF.

This clonotype was seen repeatedly, ten times or more. The CDR3 nucleotides read TGTGCCAGCAGTTACTCGAGATCGGCGGGGGGTGACCAAGAGACCCAGTACTTC. Translating gives CASSYSRSAGGDQETQYF. The V and J genes are TRBV6-5 and TRBJ2-5; TRBD2 aligns across 8 bases. J was trimmed by 0 bases and V by 0 bases; bases with no gene match: 9. This CDR3 spans 18 amino acids. Per the germline V gene, CDR1 is MNHEY and CDR2 is SVGAGI.

Ten or more counts support this clonotype. The rearrangement uses TRBV7-2 and TRBJ2-7, with TRBD1 matching 8 bases. V was pared by 1 base and J by 5 bases, with 13 bases of the junction left unmatched. The CDR3 has 17 amino acids. Germline V gene data show CDR1 as SGHTA and CDR2 as FQGNSA. Here the CDR3 DNA reads TGTGCCAGCAGCTTAGGGATCAGGGGGCGCGCTTCGGACGAGCAGTACTTC. It translates to CASSLGIRGRASDEQYF. The full variable domain, completed using reference TRBV7-2 and TRBJ2-7, is GAGVSQSPSNKVTEKGKDVELRCDPISGHTALYWYRQSLGQGLEFLIYFQGNSAPDKSGLPSDRFSAERTGGSVSTLTIQRTQQEDSAVYLCASSLGIRGRASDEQYFGPGTRLTVT.

This clonotype was recorded a few times. Possible read error: a much larger clone is one base away. The chain recombines TRBV7-9 with TRBJ2-7; D possibly corresponds to TRBD2 (6 bases). V lost 0 bases, J lost 7 bases, and 16 bases lay in between. The CDR3 is 15 amino acids. Per the germline V gene, CDR1 is SEHNR and CDR2 is FQNEAQ (reference sequence). In DNA form, the CDR3 reads TGTGCCAGCAGCTTAGCCCCCCCTACCGGGGGTGAGCAGTACTTC. Its translation is CASSLAPPTGGEQYF.

The chain combines TRBV2 with TRBJ2-5; a weak D match, TRBD2 (6 bases). The ends were cut back, 2 bases at V and 1 base at J, with 11 bases in the middle. The germline CDR1 and CDR2 sequences are SNHLY and FYNNEI. This CDR3 region has 15 residues. The CDR3 coding sequence is TGTGCCAGCAGTGAAAATAGCGGAACCCAAGAGACCCAGTACTTC. Residues: CASSENSGTQETQYF.

This clonotype showed up many times. The chain recombines TRBV7-9 with TRBJ1-1, with D uncertain. Between the trimmed V and J ends, which lost 4 bases and 4 bases, there was a span of 10 bases. The CDR3 has 13 amino acids. The germline V gene encodes CDR1 SEHNR and CDR2 FQNEAQ (reference sequence). CDR3 coding DNA: TGTGCCAGCAGCTACGGAGGGTCCACTGAAGCTTTCTTT. Amino acids: CASSYGGSTEAFF.